These 17 T cell receptor beta chains originate from one sample sequenced in a study of blood T cell repertoires in COVID-19 (dated by TCRdb to 2019 to 2021). Libraries came from the immunoSEQ multiplex PCR assay. TCRdb took this table from immuneACCESS and kept in-frame rearrangements with V and J called. Such tables lack part of the clones; where checked against another copy, unresolved V genes explain under half of the gap, and the rest is unexplained. In all, the sample holds about 360,000 clones, and 70% to 90% of those were seen once. About 2.9% of the sample goes to the ten largest clones. Sequences were obtained from peripheral blood. These receptors all come from a human donor in a cohort sampled during active COVID-19.

Remarks on this clone: This sample includes further DNA sequences coding for the same CDR3. This chain links TRBV30 with TRBJ1-5; D gene unclear. The CDR3 extends over 13 amino acids. The V and J ends lost 0 bases and 5 bases respectively, with 8 bases between them. Looked up from germline, CDR1 is GTSNPN and CDR2 is SVGIG (reference sequence). The DNA of the CDR3 is TGTGCCTGGAGTGTACGGGGAGATCAGCCCCAGCATTTT. Translating gives CAWSVRGDQPQHF.

This chain connects TRBV5-6 to TRBJ2-7; 8 positions agree with TRBD1. V was pared by 0 bases and J by 8 bases, with 10 bases of the junction left unmatched. The CDR3 has 15 amino acids. The germline gives CDR1 SGHDT, CDR2 YYEEEE. In DNA, the CDR3 is TGTGCCAGCAGCTTGGTTAGTGGACAGGGTTGGAAGCAGTACTTC. This translates into CASSLVSGQGWKQYF.

J is TRBJ2-3 and V is TRBV9, with 7 bases identical to TRBD1. This CDR3 has 15 residues. Germline V gives CDR1 SGDLS, CDR2 YYNGEE. J lost 11 bases, V lost 0 bases, and 12 bases had no gene match. CDR3 in DNA: TGTGCCAGCAGCGTAGAAGACCGGTGGACAGGTCTGCAGTATTTT. Protein: CASSVEDRWTGLQYF. The full variable domain, completed using reference TRBV9 and TRBJ2-3, is DSGVTQTPKHLITATGQRVTLRCSPRSGDLSVYWYQQSLDQGLQFLIQYYNGEERAKGNILERFSAQQFPDLHSELNLSSLELGDSALYFCASSVEDRWTGLQYFGPGTRLTVL.

V is TRBV10-2 and J is TRBJ2-1, with TRBD2 matching 12 bases. Germline CDR1 and CDR2: WSHSY and SAAADI. The V gene end was trimmed by 7 bases and the J gene end by 4 bases; junction bases not matched to a gene: 8. The CDR3 extends over 16 amino acids. The CDR3 region has the DNA TGCGCCAGCATTTCTGGGACTAGCGGGCTATACAATGAGCAGTTCTTC. It specifies CASISGTSGLYNEQFF.

The chain links TRBV2 to TRBJ1-3, with 7 nucleotides matching TRBD1. Losses at the gene ends were 5 bases for V and 0 bases for J; bases not matched to a gene: 7. This CDR3 is built from 16 residues. Germline CDR1 reads SNHLY; CDR2 reads FYNNEI. The CDR3 loop reads CASSNRDSYSGNTIYF. CDR3 nucleotides: TGTGCCAGCAGTAATAGGGACAGTTACTCTGGAAACACCATATATTTT.

The chain uses TRBV6-2 or TRBV6-3 and TRBJ2-7, with 10 positions matching TRBD2. Germline trimming cut 5 bases from V and 3 bases from J; bases unmatched to any gene: 22. Germline assignment: CDR1 MNHEY and CDR2 SVGEGT. The CDR3 covers 20 residues. The CDR3, as DNA: TGTGCCAGCAGTGCCCCTCTTGGGCTAGCGGGAGCTTCCGGGTACTACGAGCAGTACTTC. Protein sequence: CASSAPLGLAGASGYYEQYF.

This clone was observed a handful of times. The chain employs TRBV11-2 and TRBJ2-3; D not certain. The V gene lost 5 bases and the J gene lost 6 bases, with 18 bases spanning the gap. Germline V CDR1 and CDR2: SGHAT, FQNNGV. The CDR3 totals 15 residues. The CDR3 DNA reads as TGTGCCAGCAGCCCCGCCAACCGTGGCTGGGATACGCAGTATTTT. Translation gives CASSPANRGWDTQYF.

CDR3 in DNA: TGTGCCAGCAGTCCAGACAGGGAGTTTGACTATGGCTACACCTTC. Residues: CASSPDREFDYGYTF. V and J are TRBV27 and TRBJ1-2, with 7 bases identical to TRBD1. The germline CDR1 and CDR2 sequences are MNHEY and SMNVEV (reference sequence). The CDR3 runs to 15 residues. Germline trimming cut 5 bases from V and 3 bases from J; bases unmatched to any gene: 9.

The chain combines TRBV28 with TRBJ2-1; 8 bases align to TRBD2. The CDR3 sequence is 15 residues long. V gave up 6 bases and J gave up 4 bases; unmatched junction bases: 8. CDR1 is MDHEN, CDR2 SYDVKM, per germline. This CDR3 is CASSVGTRDYNEQFF. The CDR3 region has the DNA TGTGCCAGCAGCGTCGGGACTAGAGATTACAATGAGCAGTTCTTC.

The V gene is TRBV19, the J gene TRBJ1-1, with 7 bases lining up with TRBD1. Germline V gene data show CDR1 as LNHDA and CDR2 as SQIVND (reference sequence). This CDR3 has 18 residues. J lost 0 bases, V lost 5 bases, and 15 bases had no gene match. The CDR3 DNA reads TGTGCCAGTAGTGTAGGGTGGGACAGAATGGGGGTGAACACTGAAGCTTTCTTT. It specifies CASSVGWDRMGVNTEAFF.

The CDR3 DNA follows: TGTGCCAGTAGTCCGAGGACTACTGTCAATGAGCAGTTCTTC. Translation: CASSPRTTVNEQFF. This rearrangement joins TRBV19 to TRBJ2-1, with D perhaps matching TRBD2 (6 bases). The CDR3 runs 14 residues. V lost 5 bases, J lost 6 bases, and 14 bases lay in between. CDR1 and CDR2 (germline): LNHDA, SQIVND (reference sequence).

This clone was picked up one time. V gene TRBV7-3 combines with J gene TRBJ2-3, with TRBD2 as a possible D gene (7 bases). Between the trimmed V and J ends, which lost 3 bases and 3 bases, there was a span of 16 bases. The CDR3 consists of 16 residues. Germline CDR1 is SGHTA and CDR2 is FQGTGA. The CDR3: CASSFVRGGRTDTQYF. The CDR3 coding sequence is TGTGCCAGCAGCTTTGTCCGCGGGGGCCGAACAGATACGCAGTATTTT.

The rearrangement links TRBV7-9 to TRBJ2-1, with a tentative D call TRBD2 (6 bases). The germline V and J ends were trimmed by 1 base and 3 bases, with 7 bases remaining between them. The germline gives CDR1 SEHNR, CDR2 FQNEAQ (reference sequence). CDR3 size: 14 residues. The CDR3 DNA sequence: TGTGCCAGCAGCTTAGGTAGCGGCTACAATGAGCAGTTCTTC. Encoded protein: CASSLGSGYNEQFF.

The J gene is TRBJ2-2, the V gene TRBV4-1; 8 bases line up with TRBD2. Trimming at V came to 3 bases and at J to 3 bases, leaving 6 bases not matched to a gene. The CDR3 is 16 residues long. Germline lookup yields CDR1 MGHRA and CDR2 YSYEKL. The chain's CDR3 is CASSQWTSPYTGELFF. CDR3 coding DNA: TGCGCCAGCAGCCAGTGGACTAGCCCTTACACCGGGGAGCTGTTTTTT.

J is TRBJ1-4 and V is TRBV30; the D gene is possibly TRBD1 (6 bases). Trimming left V 2 bases short and J 6 bases short, with 13 bases between. CDR1 and CDR2 from the germline V gene are GTSNPN and SVGIG (reference sequence). The length of the CDR3 is 14 residues. CDR3: CAWSLTGQDEKLFF. For the CDR3, the DNA is TGTGCCTGGAGTCTCACAGGGCAAGATGAAAAACTGTTTTTT.

The count of this clone is one. This chain links TRBV19 with TRBJ2-3, with 8 positions matching TRBD1. The V and J ends lost 3 bases and 1 base, in that order; junction bases with no gene match: 0. The CDR3 runs to 14 residues. CDR1 LNHDA and CDR2 SQIVND come from the germline V gene (reference sequence). The CDR3 DNA is TGTGCCAGTAGTATGACAGGGGGCACAGATACGCAGTATTTT. Its protein is CASSMTGGTDTQYF. Combining the CDR3 with reference TRBV19 and TRBJ2-3 gives the whole variable domain DGGITQSPKYLFRKEGQNVTLSCEQNLNHDAMYWYRQDPGQGLRLIYYSQIVNDFQKGDIAEGYSVSREKKESFPLTVTSAQKNPTAFYLCASSMTGGTDTQYFGPGTRLTVL.

This clone has a handful of counts. This chain uses TRBV2 with TRBJ1-4, with 8 positions matching TRBD1. The CDR3 consists of 14 residues. V shed 6 bases, J shed 8 bases, and the junction held 8 bases outside the gene matches. Germline V gene data show CDR1 as SNHLY and CDR2 as FYNNEI. The CDR3 DNA reads TGTGCCAGCAGCACCGGACAGGGATGGGAAAAACTGTTTTTT. It translates to CASSTGQGWEKLFF.